This TCR beta chain was profiled in a study of cytomegalovirus exposure and HLA in healthy donors. Researchers ran the PCR with 60 Vbeta and 13 Jbeta primers. The table came from immunoSEQ multiplex PCR; TCRdb's copy has only in-frame clones and leaves some out. The data hold 95,000 to 100,000 clones, with about 80% observed a single time. Study-level points and caveats: DRB1 had the most TCR associations and HLA-C the fewest, a later analysis found, with rates varying by HLA locus.

For this clone: Its antigen remains unknown.

Deletions cut 5 bases from V and 3 bases from J, with 14 bases between. The CDR3 is 14 residues long. Germline V lookup: CDR1 LNHDA, CDR2 SQIVND (reference sequence). Sequenced sample: PBMCs. The rearrangement uses TRBV19 and TRBJ2-7, with D unresolved. The receptor's source is a middle-aged man in good health and CMV-seronegative. CDR3 residues: CASSPHPGYYEQYF. The DNA for the CDR3 is TGTGCCAGTAGTCCTCATCCAGGATACTACGAGCAGTACTTC.